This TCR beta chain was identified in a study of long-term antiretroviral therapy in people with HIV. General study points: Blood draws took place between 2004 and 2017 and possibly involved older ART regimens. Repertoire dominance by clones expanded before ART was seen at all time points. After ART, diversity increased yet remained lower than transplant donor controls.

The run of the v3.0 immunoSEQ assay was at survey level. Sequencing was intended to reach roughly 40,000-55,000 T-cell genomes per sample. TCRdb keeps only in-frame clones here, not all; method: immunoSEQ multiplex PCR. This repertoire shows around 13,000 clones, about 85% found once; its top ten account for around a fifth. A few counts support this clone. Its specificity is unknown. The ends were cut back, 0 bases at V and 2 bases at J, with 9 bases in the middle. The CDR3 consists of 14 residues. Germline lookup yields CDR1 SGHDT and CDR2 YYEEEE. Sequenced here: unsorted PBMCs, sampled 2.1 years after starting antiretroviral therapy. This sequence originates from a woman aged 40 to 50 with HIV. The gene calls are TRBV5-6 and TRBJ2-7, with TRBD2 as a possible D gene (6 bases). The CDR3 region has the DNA TGTGCCAGCAGCTTGGGATGGGGGGCCTACGAGCAGTACTTC. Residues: CASSLGWGAYEQYF.